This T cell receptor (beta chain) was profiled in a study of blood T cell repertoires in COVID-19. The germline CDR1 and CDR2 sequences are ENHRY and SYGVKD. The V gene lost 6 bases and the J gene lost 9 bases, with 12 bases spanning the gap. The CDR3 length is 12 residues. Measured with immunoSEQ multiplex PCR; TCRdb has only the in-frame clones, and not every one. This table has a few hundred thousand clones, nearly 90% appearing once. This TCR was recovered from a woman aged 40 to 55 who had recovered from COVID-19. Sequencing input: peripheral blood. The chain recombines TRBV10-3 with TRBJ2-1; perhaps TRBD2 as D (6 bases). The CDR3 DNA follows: TGTGCCATCAGCTCGCGCGGGGCTGAGCAGTTCTTC. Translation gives CAISSRGAEQFF.